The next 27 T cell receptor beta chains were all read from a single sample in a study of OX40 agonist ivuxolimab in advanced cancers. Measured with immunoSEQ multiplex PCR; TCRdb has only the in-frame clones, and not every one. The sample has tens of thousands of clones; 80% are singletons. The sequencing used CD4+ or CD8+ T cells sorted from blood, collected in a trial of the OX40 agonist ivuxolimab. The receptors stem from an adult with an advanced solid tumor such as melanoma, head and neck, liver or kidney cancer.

The CDR3 protein is CASSFARGWQETQYF. In DNA form, the CDR3 reads TGTGCCAGCAGCTTCGCCAGGGGTTGGCAAGAGACCCAGTACTTC. The chain joins TRBV5-4 to TRBJ2-5, with D possibly being TRBD1 (6 bases). The ends were cut back, 2 bases at V and 2 bases at J, with 13 bases in the middle. Germline CDR1 and CDR2: SGHNT and YYREEE (reference sequence). The CDR3 sequence is 15 residues long.

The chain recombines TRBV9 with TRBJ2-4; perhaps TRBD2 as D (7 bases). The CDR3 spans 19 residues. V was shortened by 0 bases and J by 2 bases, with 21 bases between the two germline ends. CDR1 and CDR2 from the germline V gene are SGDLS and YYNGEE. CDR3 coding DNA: TGTGCCAGCAGCGTAGGGCTGTTGGGAGGGGACACATCCAAAAACATTCAGTACTTC. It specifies CASSVGLLGGDTSKNIQYF.

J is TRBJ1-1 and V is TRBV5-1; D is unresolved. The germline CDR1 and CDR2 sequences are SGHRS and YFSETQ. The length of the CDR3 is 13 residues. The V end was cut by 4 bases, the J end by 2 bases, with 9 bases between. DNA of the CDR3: TGCGCCAGCAGCGCCCAGACCAACACTGAAGCTTTCTTT. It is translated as CASSAQTNTEAFF.

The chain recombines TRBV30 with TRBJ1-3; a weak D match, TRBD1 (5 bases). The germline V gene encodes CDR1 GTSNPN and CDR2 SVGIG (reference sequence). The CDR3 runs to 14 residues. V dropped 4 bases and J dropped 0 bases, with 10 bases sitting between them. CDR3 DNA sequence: TGTGCCTGGAACGAGGGGCACTCTGGAAACACCATATATTTT. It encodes CAWNEGHSGNTIYF.

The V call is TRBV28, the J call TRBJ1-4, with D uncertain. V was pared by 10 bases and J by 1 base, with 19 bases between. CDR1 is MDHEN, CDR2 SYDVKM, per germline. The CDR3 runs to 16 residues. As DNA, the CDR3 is TGTGCCATCGGCCGAGGACTCCGGTTAACTAATGAAAAACTGTTTTTT. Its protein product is CAIGRGLRLTNEKLFF.

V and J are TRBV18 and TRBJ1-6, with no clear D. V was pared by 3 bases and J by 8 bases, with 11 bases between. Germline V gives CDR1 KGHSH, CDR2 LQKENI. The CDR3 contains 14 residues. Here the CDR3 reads CASSPAVRDSPLHF. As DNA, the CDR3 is TGTGCCAGCTCACCGGCCGTTAGAGATTCACCCCTCCACTTT.

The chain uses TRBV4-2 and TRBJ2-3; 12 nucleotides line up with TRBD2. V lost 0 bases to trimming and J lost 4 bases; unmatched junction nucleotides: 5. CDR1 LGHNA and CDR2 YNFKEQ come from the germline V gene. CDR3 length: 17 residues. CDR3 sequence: CASSQDPSGGAADTQYF. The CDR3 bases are TGTGCCAGCAGCCAAGATCCTAGCGGGGGGGCCGCAGATACGCAGTATTTT.

The CDR3 region has the DNA TGTGCCAGCTCGCACAATAAGGGTGAAACTAATGAAAAACTGTTTTTT. This encodes CASSHNKGETNEKLFF. V usage is TRBV18 and J usage is TRBJ1-4; no clear D gene. CDR1 and CDR2 (germline): KGHSH, LQKENI. Trimming cost V 6 bases and J 1 base, with 15 bases left between them. This CDR3 contains 16 residues.

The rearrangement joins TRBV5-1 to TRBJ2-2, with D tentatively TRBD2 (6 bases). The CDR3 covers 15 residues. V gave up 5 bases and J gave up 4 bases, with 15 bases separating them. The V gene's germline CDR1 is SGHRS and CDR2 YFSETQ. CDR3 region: CASSVNGGGTGELFF. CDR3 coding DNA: TGCGCCAGCAGTGTAAACGGGGGTGGCACCGGGGAGCTGTTTTTT.

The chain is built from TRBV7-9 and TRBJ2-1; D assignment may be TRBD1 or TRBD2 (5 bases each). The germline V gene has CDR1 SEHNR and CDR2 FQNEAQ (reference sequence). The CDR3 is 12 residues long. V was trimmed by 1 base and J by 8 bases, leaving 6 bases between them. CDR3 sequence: CASSLVGDEQFF. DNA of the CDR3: TGTGCCAGCAGCTTAGTGGGGGATGAGCAGTTCTTC.

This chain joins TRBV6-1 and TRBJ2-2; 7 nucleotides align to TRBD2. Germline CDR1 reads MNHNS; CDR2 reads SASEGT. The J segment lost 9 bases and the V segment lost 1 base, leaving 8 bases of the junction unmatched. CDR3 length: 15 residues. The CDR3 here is CASSEGSGGVRELFF. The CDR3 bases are TGTGCCAGCAGTGAAGGTTCTGGGGGGGTACGGGAGCTGTTTTTT.

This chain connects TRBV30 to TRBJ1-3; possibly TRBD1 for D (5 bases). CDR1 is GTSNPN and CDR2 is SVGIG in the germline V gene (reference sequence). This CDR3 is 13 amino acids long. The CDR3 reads CAGTRGTGNTIYF. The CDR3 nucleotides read TGTGCTGGGACTCGGGGGACTGGAAACACCATATATTTT.

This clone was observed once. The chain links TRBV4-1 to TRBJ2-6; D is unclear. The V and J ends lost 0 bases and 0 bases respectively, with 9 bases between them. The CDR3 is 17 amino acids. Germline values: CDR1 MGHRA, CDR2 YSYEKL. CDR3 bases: TGCGCCAGCAGCCAAGATATCCGGATCTCTGGGGCCAACGTCCTGACTTTC. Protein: CASSQDIRISGANVLTF.

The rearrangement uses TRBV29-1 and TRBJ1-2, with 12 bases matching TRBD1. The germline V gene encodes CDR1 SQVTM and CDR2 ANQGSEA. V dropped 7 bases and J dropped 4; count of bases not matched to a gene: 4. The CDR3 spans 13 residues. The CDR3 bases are TGCAGCGGCGGGACAGGGGGCAGCTATGGCTACACCTTC. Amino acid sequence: CSGGTGGSYGYTF. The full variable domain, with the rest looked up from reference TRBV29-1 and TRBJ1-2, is SAVISQKPSRDICQRGTSLTIQCQVDSQVTMMFWYRQQPGQSLTLIATANQGSEATYESGFVIDKFPISRPNLTFSTLTVSNMSPEDSSIYLCSGGTGGSYGYTFGSGTRLTVV.

For the CDR3, the DNA is TGTGCCAGCTCACCTAGAACACCGGACCTCTCTGGGGCCAACGTCCTGACTTTC. It encodes CASSPRTPDLSGANVLTF. V and J are TRBV18 and TRBJ2-6; the D is unclear. Germline CDR1 KGHSH, CDR2 LQKENI. CDR3 length: 18 amino acids. Trimming shortened V by 3 bases and J by 0 bases, and 15 bases separated the two germline ends.

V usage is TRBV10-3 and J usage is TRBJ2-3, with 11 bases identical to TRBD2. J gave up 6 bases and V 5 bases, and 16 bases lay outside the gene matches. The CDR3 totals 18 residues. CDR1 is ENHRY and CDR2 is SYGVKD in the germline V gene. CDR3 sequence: CAISPALAGGGSGDTQYF. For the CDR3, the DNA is TGTGCCATCAGTCCGGCCCTAGCGGGAGGAGGGTCGGGCGATACGCAGTATTTT.

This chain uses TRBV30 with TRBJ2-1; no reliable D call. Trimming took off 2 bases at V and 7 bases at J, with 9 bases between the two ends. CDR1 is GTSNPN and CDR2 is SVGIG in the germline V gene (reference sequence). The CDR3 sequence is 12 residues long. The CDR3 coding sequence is TGTGCCTGGAGTTCTGCCTCGAATGAGCAGTTCTTC. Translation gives CAWSSASNEQFF.

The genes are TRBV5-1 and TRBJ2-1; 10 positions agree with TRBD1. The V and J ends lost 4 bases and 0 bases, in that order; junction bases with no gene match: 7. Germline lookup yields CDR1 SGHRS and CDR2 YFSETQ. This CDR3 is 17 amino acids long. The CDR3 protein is CASSRDRGGSSYNEQFF. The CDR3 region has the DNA TGCGCCAGCAGCCGGGACAGGGGAGGAAGCTCCTACAATGAGCAGTTCTTC.

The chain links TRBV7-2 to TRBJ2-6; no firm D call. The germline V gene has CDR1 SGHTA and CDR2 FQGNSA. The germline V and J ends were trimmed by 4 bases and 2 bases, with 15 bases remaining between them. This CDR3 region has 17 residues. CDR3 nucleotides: TGTGCCAGCAGCTCCCCTTGGACGACCGCTGGGGCCAACGTCCTGACTTTC. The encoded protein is CASSSPWTTAGANVLTF.

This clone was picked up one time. The DNA for the CDR3 is TGTGCCAGCAGCTTGGATGGAGGCAACTATGGCTACACCTTC. This sequence encodes CASSLDGGNYGYTF. V gene TRBV5-5 combines with J gene TRBJ1-2; D is ambiguous. The V end was cut by 0 bases, the J end by 2 bases, with 8 bases between. Germline V gene sequence: CDR1 SGHKS, CDR2 YYEKEE (reference sequence). The CDR3 is made up of 14 amino acids.

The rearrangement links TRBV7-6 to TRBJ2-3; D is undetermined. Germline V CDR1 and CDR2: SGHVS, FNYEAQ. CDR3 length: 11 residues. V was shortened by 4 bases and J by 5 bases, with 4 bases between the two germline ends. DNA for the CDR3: TGTGCCAGCAGCTACAAAGATACGCAGTATTTT. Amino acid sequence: CASSYKDTQYF.

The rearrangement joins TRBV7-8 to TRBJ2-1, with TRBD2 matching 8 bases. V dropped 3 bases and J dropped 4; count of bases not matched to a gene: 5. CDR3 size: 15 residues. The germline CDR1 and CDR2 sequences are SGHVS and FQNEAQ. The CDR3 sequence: CASSFGGGLYNEQFF. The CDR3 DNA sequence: TGTGCCAGCAGCTTCGGCGGGGGGCTATACAATGAGCAGTTCTTC.

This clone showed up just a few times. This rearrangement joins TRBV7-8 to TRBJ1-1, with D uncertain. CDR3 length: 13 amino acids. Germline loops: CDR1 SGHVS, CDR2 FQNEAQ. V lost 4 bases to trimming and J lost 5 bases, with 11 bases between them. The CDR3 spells CASSYARGTEAFF. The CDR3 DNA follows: TGTGCCAGCAGCTATGCCCGAGGGACTGAAGCTTTCTTT. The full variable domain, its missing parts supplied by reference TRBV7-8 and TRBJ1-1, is GAGVSQSPRYKVAKRGQDVALRCDPISGHVSLFWYQQALGQGPEFLTYFQNEAQLDKSGLPSDRFFAERPEGSVSTLKIQRTQQEDSAVYLCASSYARGTEAFFGQGTRLTVV.

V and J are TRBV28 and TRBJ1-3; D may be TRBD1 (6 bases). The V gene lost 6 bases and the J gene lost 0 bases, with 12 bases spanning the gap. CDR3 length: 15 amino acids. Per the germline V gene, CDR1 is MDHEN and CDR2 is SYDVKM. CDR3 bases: TGTGCCAGCAGCAACAGGGAAAACTCTGGAAACACCATATATTTT. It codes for CASSNRENSGNTIYF.

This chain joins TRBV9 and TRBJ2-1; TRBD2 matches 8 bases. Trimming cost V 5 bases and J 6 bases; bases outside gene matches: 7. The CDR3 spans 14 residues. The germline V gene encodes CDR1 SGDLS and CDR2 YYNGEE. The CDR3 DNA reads TGTGCCAGCAGGTCGGGGGGGGAACGCAATGAGCAGTTCTTC. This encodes CASRSGGERNEQFF.

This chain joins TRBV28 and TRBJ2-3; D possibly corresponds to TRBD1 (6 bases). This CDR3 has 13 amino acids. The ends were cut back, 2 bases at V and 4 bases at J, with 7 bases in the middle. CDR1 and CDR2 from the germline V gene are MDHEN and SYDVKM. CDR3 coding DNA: TGTGCCAGCAGTTTACAGGGGTCAGATACGCAGTATTTT. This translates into CASSLQGSDTQYF.

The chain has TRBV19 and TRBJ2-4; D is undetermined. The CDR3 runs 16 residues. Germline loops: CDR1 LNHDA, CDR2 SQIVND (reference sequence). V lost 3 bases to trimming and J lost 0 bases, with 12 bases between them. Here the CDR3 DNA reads TGTGCCAGTAGTATTGTCAGAAACTTAGCCAAAAACATTCAGTACTTC. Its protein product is CASSIVRNLAKNIQYF.